The 24 T cell receptor beta chains presented below share a single source sample, sequenced in a study of CD4+ T cells in melanoma. Clones were read by immunoSEQ multiplex PCR, and TCRdb kept only the in-frame ones, dropping some. The sample consists of 120,000 to 150,000 clones, around 90% of them appearing once. The source is a human donor with melanoma.

J is TRBJ1-5 and V is TRBV4-1; D unclear. V lost 0 bases and J 6 bases, leaving 12 bases between the germline ends. The CDR3 length is 15 residues. In germline, CDR1 is MGHRA, CDR2 YSYEKL. CDR3 in DNA: TGCGCCAGCAGCCAAGATTGGGCAGGCGGTCAGCCCCAGCATTTT. The encoded protein is CASSQDWAGGQPQHF.

Only one count was recorded for this clone. This chain uses TRBV7-9 with TRBJ1-3; D gene unclear. V lost 3 bases and J 0 bases, leaving 12 bases between the germline ends. The CDR3 covers 16 residues. The germline V gene has CDR1 SEHNR and CDR2 FQNEAQ (reference sequence). The CDR3 is CASSLFTGSSGNTIYF. CDR3 bases: TGTGCCAGCAGCTTGTTTACCGGGAGCTCTGGAAACACCATATATTTT.

The V and J genes are TRBV9 and TRBJ1-1; tentative D call: TRBD1 (5 bases). V lost 2 bases and J 5 bases, leaving 13 bases between the germline ends. This CDR3 is 14 amino acids long. Germline-derived CDR1 and CDR2 are SGDLS and YYNGEE. The CDR3 bases are TGTGCCAGCAGCGTCAGGGCCGAGAGGACTGAAGCTTTCTTT. This sequence encodes CASSVRAERTEAFF.

The V and J genes are TRBV7-2 and TRBJ2-7; D gene ambiguous. The V and J ends lost 4 bases and 0 bases respectively, with 4 bases between them. This CDR3 contains 12 residues. Per germline, CDR1 SGHTA and CDR2 FQGNSA. The CDR3, as DNA: TGTGCCAGCAGCTCCTACTCCTACGAGCAGTACTTC. As protein: CASSSYSYEQYF.

The CDR3 DNA is TGTGCCAGCAGTGAATCGCCGAGACAGGGATTGGGTGGCTACACCTTC. The encoded protein is CASSESPRQGLGGYTF. The rearrangement links TRBV6-1 to TRBJ1-2, with 7 positions matching TRBD1. Losses at the gene ends were 2 bases for V and 7 bases for J; bases not matched to a gene: 13. Germline loops: CDR1 MNHNS, CDR2 SASEGT. The CDR3 totals 16 residues.

CDR3 nucleotides: TGTGCCAGCAGCACGGGACAGACCTACGAGCAGTACTTC. This gives the protein CASSTGQTYEQYF. The chain couples TRBV5-4 to TRBJ2-7; 7 nucleotides agree with TRBD1. J was trimmed by 2 bases and V by 4 bases; bases with no gene match: 3. The CDR3 has 13 amino acids. The germline CDR1 and CDR2 sequences are SGHNT and YYREEE (reference sequence).

V is TRBV4-1 and J is TRBJ2-7, with 9 bases matching TRBD1. This CDR3 has 14 amino acids. Germline loops: CDR1 MGHRA, CDR2 YSYEKL. The V gene end was trimmed by 3 bases and the J gene end by 6 bases; junction bases not matched to a gene: 6. The CDR3 spells CASSHADRGREQYF. The DNA of the CDR3 is TGCGCCAGCAGCCACGCGGACAGGGGACGCGAGCAGTACTTC.

The rearrangement links TRBV6-5 to TRBJ2-7; tentatively, D is TRBD2 (7 bases). This CDR3 is built from 14 residues. V lost 2 bases, J lost 6 bases, and 14 bases lay in between. The germline V gene has CDR1 MNHEY and CDR2 SVGAGI. As DNA, the CDR3 is TGTGCCAGCAGTTACCCCCGGAGGGGGGGCGAGCAGTACTTC. Protein sequence: CASSYPRRGGEQYF.

The chain combines TRBV11-2 with TRBJ1-2; the D gene is possibly TRBD1 (6 bases). From germline, CDR1 is SGHAT and CDR2 FQNNGV. There are 15 residues in the CDR3. V lost 0 bases and J lost 1, with 9 bases in between. The CDR3 DNA is TGTGCCAGCAGCTTAGAGAGGGGGGTTAACTATGGCTACACCTTC. Translating gives CASSLERGVNYGYTF.

The CDR3 region is CAISGTNRGGTEAFF. The CDR3 coding sequence is TGTGCCATCAGTGGAACTAACAGGGGTGGCACTGAAGCTTTCTTT. The gene calls are TRBV10-3 and TRBJ1-1, with 7 bases fitting TRBD1. Germline V gene lookup returns CDR1 ENHRY and CDR2 SYGVKD. J lost 4 bases, V lost 4 bases, and 9 bases had no gene match. The CDR3 loop spans 15 amino acids.

The chain uses TRBV7-9 and TRBJ1-5; D is possibly TRBD1 (5 bases). Trimming pared 3 bases from V and 6 bases from J, leaving 9 bases between. The CDR3 is made up of 13 amino acids. CDR1 is SEHNR and CDR2 is FQNEAQ in the germline V gene (reference sequence). The CDR3 is CASSLGGSQPQHF. The DNA for the CDR3 is TGTGCCAGCAGCTTGGGGGGATCTCAGCCCCAGCATTTT.

V is TRBV11-2 and J is TRBJ2-7; the D gene could be TRBD1 or TRBD2 (5 bases each). Germline loops: CDR1 SGHAT, CDR2 FQNNGV. V lost 5 bases and J 5 bases, leaving 16 bases between the germline ends. The CDR3 sequence is 14 residues long. The CDR3 is CASSPGTSRDEQYF. Here the CDR3 DNA reads TGTGCCAGCAGCCCCGGGACGTCGCGGGACGAGCAGTACTTC.

This rearrangement joins TRBV2 to TRBJ2-2; 8 positions match TRBD1. The J segment lost 4 bases and the V segment lost 4 bases, leaving 5 bases of the junction unmatched. This CDR3 has 15 amino acids. CDR1 and CDR2 from the germline V gene are SNHLY and FYNNEI. As DNA, the CDR3 is TGTGCCAGCAGTGTCCTACAGGGGGTCACCGGGGAGCTGTTTTTT. Its protein is CASSVLQGVTGELFF.

The genes are TRBV5-4 and TRBJ1-2; D not resolved. This CDR3 is built from 13 residues. Germline V gives CDR1 SGHNT, CDR2 YYREEE (reference sequence). V was cut by 4 bases and J by 4 bases, with 11 bases left in between. CDR3 sequence (DNA): TGTGCCAGCAGCCCCGGACTTAGCTATGGCTACACCTTC. Translated, it gives CASSPGLSYGYTF.

The chain employs TRBV5-6 and TRBJ1-5; TRBD1 might be the D (6 bases). The germline V gene encodes CDR1 SGHDT and CDR2 YYEEEE. This CDR3 is built from 16 residues. The V gene lost 2 bases and the J gene lost 5 bases, with 17 bases spanning the gap. DNA of the CDR3: TGTGCCAGCAGCTTCAGCGGGCGAGGGGGTTATCAGCCCCAGCATTTT. It yields the protein CASSFSGRGGYQPQHF.

This chain links TRBV11-2 with TRBJ1-1, with D tentatively TRBD1 (6 bases). This CDR3 contains 13 residues. Trimming took off 5 bases at V and 4 bases at J, with 11 bases between the two ends. In germline, CDR1 is SGHAT, CDR2 FQNNGV. The CDR3 region has the DNA TGTGCCAGCAGCCTAACAGGGCTCACTGAAGCTTTCTTT. It codes for CASSLTGLTEAFF.

This chain joins TRBV2 and TRBJ2-7; unclear D gene. This CDR3 has 15 amino acids. V was clipped by 5 bases and J by 0 bases, with 14 bases between them. Germline V gene data show CDR1 as SNHLY and CDR2 as FYNNEI. CDR3 region: CASSLTGTISYEQYF. CDR3 DNA sequence: TGTGCCAGCAGTTTGACGGGCACTATCTCCTACGAGCAGTACTTC.

The rearrangement uses TRBV6-5 and TRBJ2-1; D is perhaps TRBD2 (6 bases). Germline CDR1 reads MNHEY; CDR2 reads SVGAGI. The CDR3 has 16 residues. Trimming shortened V by 2 bases and J by 5 bases, and 16 bases separated the two germline ends. The CDR3 DNA reads as TGTGCCAGCAGTTACGGACGGGGGACGGGGGACAATGAGCAGTTCTTC. It encodes CASSYGRGTGDNEQFF.

The rearrangement uses TRBV6-1 and TRBJ1-2; D unresolved. The CDR3 sequence is 15 residues long. The V gene lost 2 bases and the J gene lost 0 bases, with 10 bases spanning the gap. Germline loops: CDR1 MNHNS, CDR2 SASEGT. The CDR3 here is CASSERGSANYGYTF. CDR3 sequence (DNA): TGTGCCAGCAGTGAACGCGGGTCAGCTAACTATGGCTACACCTTC.

This sequence joins TRBV6-1 and TRBJ1-2, with a weak D call TRBD1 (6 bases). Trimming took off 7 bases at V and 4 bases at J, with 19 bases between the two ends. The length of the CDR3 is 15 residues. Germline lookup yields CDR1 MNHNS and CDR2 SASEGT. The CDR3 protein is CASMGTVGQRYGYTF. CDR3 sequence (DNA): TGTGCCAGCATGGGTACTGTCGGACAGCGCTATGGCTACACCTTC.

This chain uses TRBV7-6 with TRBJ1-3; D gene unclear. CDR3 length: 20 residues. Trimming took off 5 bases at V and 0 bases at J, with 26 bases between the two ends. Germline lookup yields CDR1 SGHVS and CDR2 FNYEAQ. The CDR3 sequence: CASSEHYSGMDGISGNTIYF. The CDR3 DNA sequence: TGTGCCAGCAGCGAGCACTATTCGGGGATGGACGGGATCTCTGGAAACACCATATATTTT.

This clone was counted a few times. V is TRBV2 and J is TRBJ1-6; D remains ambiguous. This CDR3 comprises 15 residues. The V end lost 5 bases, the J end lost 9 bases, and 17 bases lay between the germline ends. The germline V gene encodes CDR1 SNHLY and CDR2 FYNNEI. The CDR3 spells CASSSSYLPASPLHF. The CDR3 DNA is TGTGCCAGCAGTTCTTCCTACCTCCCGGCTTCACCCCTCCACTTT.

The chain uses TRBV6-6 and TRBJ2-7; D ambiguous. CDR1 MNHNY and CDR2 SVGAGI come from the germline V gene (reference sequence). Trimming took 4 bases from V and 0 from J, leaving 13 bases between them. The length of the CDR3 is 15 residues. CDR3 amino acids: CASSSKFAASYEQYF. The CDR3 DNA follows: TGTGCCAGCAGTTCAAAATTCGCGGCCTCCTACGAGCAGTACTTC.

There are a few counts of this clone. The rearrangement joins TRBV7-9 to TRBJ1-5; 9 bases agree with TRBD1. The CDR3 is 15 amino acids. V lost 4 bases to trimming and J lost 6 bases; unmatched junction nucleotides: 7. CDR1 is SEHNR, CDR2 FQNEAQ, per germline (reference sequence). CDR3 bases: TGTGCCAGCAGCTCCGGACAGGGGAGGATTCAGCCCCAGCATTTT. The encoded protein is CASSSGQGRIQPQHF.